A single T cell receptor (beta chain) is shown here with its context. Antigen specificity is unknown. Donors showed nominal health when sampled, although they likely had unrecorded immune exposures. The data originate from a study of cytomegalovirus exposure and HLA in healthy donors. Study observations and caveats: For most TCR sequences rarity was the rule, although some public TCRs occurred in many donors. In a later analysis, parvovirus B19, influenza, CMV and Epstein-Barr virus appeared linked to several top co-occurrence clusters.

The primer mix had 60 Vbeta and 13 Jbeta primers. The data were produced by immunoSEQ multiplex PCR, yet TCRdb's version contains in-frame clones alone and is incomplete. The sample has more than 110,000 clones; 80% to 85% are singletons. Germline V gene data show CDR1 as ENHRY and CDR2 as SYGVKD. This CDR3 is built from 14 residues. V dropped 10 bases and J dropped 4; count of bases not matched to a gene: 4. This chain joins TRBV10-3 and TRBJ2-3; 14 bases are shared with TRBD2. The sample comprised PBMCs. The TCR comes from a female donor in good health and CMV-seronegative. The CDR3: CATGTSGRADTQYF. CDR3 nucleotides: TGTGCCACCGGGACTAGCGGGAGAGCAGATACGCAGTATTTT.